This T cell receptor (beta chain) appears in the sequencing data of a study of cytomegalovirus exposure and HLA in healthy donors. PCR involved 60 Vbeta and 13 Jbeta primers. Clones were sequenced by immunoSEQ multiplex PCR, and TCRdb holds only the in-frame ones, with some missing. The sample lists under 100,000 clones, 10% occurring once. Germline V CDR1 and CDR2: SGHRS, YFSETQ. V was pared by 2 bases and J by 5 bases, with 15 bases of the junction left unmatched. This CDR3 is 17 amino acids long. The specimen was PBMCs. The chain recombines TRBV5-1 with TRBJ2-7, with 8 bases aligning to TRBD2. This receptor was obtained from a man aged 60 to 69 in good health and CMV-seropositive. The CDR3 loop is CASSLGAPGLESHEQYF. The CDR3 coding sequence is TGCGCCAGCAGCTTAGGGGCTCCGGGACTAGAGAGCCACGAGCAGTACTTC.